These 24 T cell receptor beta chains came from one sample sequenced in a study of T cell responses to AZD1222 COVID-19 vaccine. Using immunoSEQ multiplex PCR, the repertoire was profiled, and TCRdb retains in-frame clones only, with some absent. The data hold about 140,000 clones, with almost 90% observed a single time. The sample was peripheral blood, taken on day 0 of AZD1222 vaccination. Every receptor here comes from an adult in good health.

This sequence joins TRBV9 and TRBJ2-7; the match to TRBD2 covers 9 bases. This CDR3 contains 20 residues. Unmatched junction bases numbered 21, after V lost 4 bases and J lost 1 base. Germline V gene sequence: CDR1 SGDLS, CDR2 YYNGEE. The CDR3 coding sequence is TGTGCCAGCAGCACAAGCTTGGGGGTTAGCGGGAGTCCTGGGTCCTACGAGCAGTACTTC. Amino acids: CASSTSLGVSGSPGSYEQYF.

This clone was detected only a few times. V gene TRBV6-1 combines with J gene TRBJ1-3, with D unresolved. The length of the CDR3 is 14 residues. CDR1 is MNHNS and CDR2 is SASEGT in the germline V gene. V gave up 1 base and J gave up 8 bases, with 12 bases separating them. CDR3 DNA: TGTGCCAGCAGTGAAGGAGGGCGGTTTTACACCATATATTTT. This encodes CASSEGGRFYTIYF.

This clone came up a few times. This CDR3 is CAISESWGTRGNTIYF. CDR3 bases: TGTGCCATCAGTGAGTCGTGGGGCACACGAGGGAACACCATATATTTT. This chain uses TRBV10-3 with TRBJ1-3, with TRBD1 as a possible D gene (5 bases). Germline V gene lookup returns CDR1 ENHRY and CDR2 SYGVKD. The CDR3 extends over 16 amino acids. Trimming removed 0 bases from V and 7 bases from J, with 16 bases in between.

This sequence joins TRBV5-1 and TRBJ1-6; no firm D call. Germline V lookup: CDR1 SGHRS, CDR2 YFSETQ. The V gene lost 0 bases and the J gene lost 8 bases, with 9 bases spanning the gap. This CDR3 spans 14 amino acids. CDR3 region: CASSLEGLDSPLHF. CDR3 DNA sequence: TGCGCCAGCAGCTTGGAAGGGCTGGATTCACCCCTCCACTTT.

As concerns this clone: Different DNA sequences within this sample yield the same CDR3. The J gene is TRBJ2-5, the V gene TRBV29-1; D is undetermined. V was cut by 2 bases and J by 0 bases, with 7 bases left in between. Germline V gene lookup returns CDR1 SQVTM and CDR2 ANQGSEA. CDR3 length equals 13 residues. The CDR3 region is CSVERDNQETQYF. The CDR3 region has the DNA TGCAGCGTTGAACGAGACAACCAAGAGACCCAGTACTTC.

The V call is TRBV5-1, the J call TRBJ2-7, with D possibly matching TRBD1 (5 bases). Germline V gene sequence: CDR1 SGHRS, CDR2 YFSETQ. The CDR3 covers 14 residues. V was pared by 9 bases and J by 4 bases, with 20 bases between. In DNA, the CDR3 is TGCGCCACCCAACTTATGCAGGGCGAGTACGAGCAGTACTTC. Its protein product is CATQLMQGEYEQYF.

This clone was seen a handful of times. V usage is TRBV12-1 and J usage is TRBJ1-2; TRBD1 was called by the table and not checked on the DNA. TRBV12-1 is recorded as a pseudogene. This CDR3 has 15 residues. The CDR3 bases are TGTGCCAGCAGCTTGGGTACGGGACAGGGATATGGCTACACCTTC. Amino acid sequence: CASSLGTGQGYGYTF.

This chain joins TRBV7-2 and TRBJ1-2; TRBD1 matches 8 bases. Germline trimming cut 4 bases from V and 7 bases from J; bases unmatched to any gene: 5. The CDR3 is made up of 13 amino acids. Germline V lookup: CDR1 SGHTA, CDR2 FQGNSA. CDR3 in amino acids: CASSSQGDLGYTF. The CDR3 DNA reads as TGTGCCAGCAGCTCACAGGGGGACCTTGGCTACACCTTC.

The chain employs TRBV30 and TRBJ1-1, with D unresolved. V lost 0 bases to trimming and J lost 3 bases, with 8 bases between them. The CDR3 is 13 residues long. Germline lookup yields CDR1 GTSNPN and CDR2 SVGIG (reference sequence). As DNA, the CDR3 is TGTGCCTGGAGTGTAAATAGGGACACTGAAGCTTTCTTT. It encodes CAWSVNRDTEAFF.

The chain has TRBV30 and TRBJ1-3; no firm D call. This CDR3 has 12 amino acids. The V gene lost 8 bases and the J gene lost 0 bases, with 8 bases spanning the gap. Germline assignment: CDR1 GTSNPN and CDR2 SVGIG (reference sequence). The CDR3 here is CAVGSSGNTIYF. The DNA for the CDR3 is TGTGCCGTAGGGAGCTCTGGAAACACCATATATTTT.

In regard to this clone: In the same sample, other DNA sequences code for this CDR3. The chain is built from TRBV19 and TRBJ2-3, with D possibly TRBD1 on 6 matching bases. CDR3 length equals 14 residues. The V end was cut by 1 base, the J end by 1 base, with 6 bases between. From germline, CDR1 is LNHDA and CDR2 SQIVND (reference sequence). In DNA, the CDR3 is TGTGCCAGTAGTATAGGACAGGGCACAGATACGCAGTATTTT. Its translation: CASSIGQGTDTQYF.

The rearrangement joins TRBV6-5 to TRBJ1-5, with D uncertain. Looked up from germline, CDR1 is MNHEY and CDR2 is SVGAGI. V lost 7 bases and J 5 bases, leaving 3 bases between the germline ends. This CDR3 comprises 10 residues. CDR3 in DNA: TGTGCCAGCAACTATCAGCCCCAGCATTTT. Translated, it gives CASNYQPQHF.

J is TRBJ2-3 and V is TRBV10-1, with TRBD1 identical over 7 bases. Germline V lookup: CDR1 WNHNN, CDR2 SYGVQD (reference sequence). Trimming at V came to 6 bases and at J to 8 bases, leaving 17 bases not matched to a gene. The CDR3 is made up of 16 amino acids. The CDR3 DNA reads TGCGCCAGCAGCCCGGGACAGCTGACCCCCTCCGGTACGCAGTATTTT. It translates to CASSPGQLTPSGTQYF.

V and J are TRBV11-2 and TRBJ2-3; perhaps TRBD2 as D (5 bases). Trimming took off 5 bases at V and 2 bases at J, with 20 bases between the two ends. This CDR3 is built from 17 residues. Per the germline V gene, CDR1 is SGHAT and CDR2 is FQNNGV. For the CDR3, the DNA is TGTGCCAGCAGCCTACGCGGTGCGGGCGATTTCACAGATACGCAGTATTTT. As protein: CASSLRGAGDFTDTQYF.

This clone was observed once. The V and J genes are TRBV21-1 and TRBJ1-1; TRBD1, the table's D call, lacks a check against the DNA. TRBV21-1 is a listed pseudogene. This CDR3 has 15 amino acids. For the CDR3, the DNA is TGTGCCAGGGGCCCATATTGTATTACGAACACTGAAGCTTTCTTT. This codes for CARGPYCITNTEAFF.

This chain joins TRBV29-1 and TRBJ2-3; unclear D gene. Germline V gene data show CDR1 as SQVTM and CDR2 as ANQGSEA. V was shortened by 5 bases and J by 2 bases, with 11 bases between the two germline ends. CDR3 length equals 13 residues. For the CDR3, the DNA is TGCAGCGTTTCTTTGGGCCCCACAGATACGCAGTATTTT. Translated, it gives CSVSLGPTDTQYF.

The chain couples TRBV24-1 to TRBJ2-7; a weak D match, TRBD2 (6 bases). CDR3 length: 13 residues. Germline V gives CDR1 KGHDR, CDR2 SFDVKD. V dropped 7 bases and J dropped 1 base, with 10 bases sitting between them. Here the CDR3 reads CATRTRGSYEQYF. CDR3 in DNA: TGTGCCACCAGGACCCGGGGGTCCTACGAGCAGTACTTC.

The chain recombines TRBV30 with TRBJ2-2; 8 nucleotides line up with TRBD2. The CDR3 is 17 amino acids. The ends lost 5 bases at V and 0 bases at J; junction bases unmatched: 11. The germline V gene encodes CDR1 GTSNPN and CDR2 SVGIG (reference sequence). The CDR3 DNA sequence: TGTGCCTGGGAGCAACCCGGGACTAGGGCGAACACCGGGGAGCTGTTTTTT. It encodes CAWEQPGTRANTGELFF. The whole variable domain, remainder taken from reference TRBV30 and TRBJ2-2, is SQTIHQWPATLVQPVGSPLSLECTVEGTSNPNLYWYRQAAGRGLQLLFYSVGIGQISSEVPQNLSASRPQDRQFILSSKKLLLSDSGFYLCAWEQPGTRANTGELFFGEGSRLTVL.

The V call is TRBV6-6, the J call TRBJ1-2, with D possibly TRBD1 on 6 matching bases. The V end was cut by 7 bases, the J end by 8 bases, with 20 bases between. The CDR3 loop spans 14 amino acids. Looked up from germline, CDR1 is MNHNY and CDR2 is SVGAGI (reference sequence). For the CDR3, the DNA is TGTGCCAGCATCTCGGTGCAGGGGACGGTCGGCTACACCTTC. This encodes CASISVQGTVGYTF.

V and J are TRBV9 and TRBJ2-1; D possibly corresponds to TRBD2 (5 bases). The CDR3 runs 15 residues. Trimming stripped 0 bases from V and 5 bases from J, with 12 bases between. Germline V CDR1 and CDR2: SGDLS, YYNGEE. DNA for the CDR3: TGTGCCAGCAGCGTAGTCTCGGGAAGGAACAATGAGCAGTTCTTC. This gives the protein CASSVVSGRNNEQFF.

V and J are TRBV19 and TRBJ2-3, with TRBD1 matching over 10 bases. Unmatched junction bases numbered 3, after V lost 6 bases and J lost 0 bases. Germline values: CDR1 LNHDA, CDR2 SQIVND (reference sequence). The length of the CDR3 is 15 residues. The CDR3 reads CASRDRGGSTDTQYF. Here the CDR3 DNA reads TGTGCCAGTAGGGACAGGGGGGGAAGCACAGATACGCAGTATTTT.

This chain uses TRBV6-5 with TRBJ2-1, with 7 bases identical to TRBD2. This CDR3 spans 13 amino acids. CDR1 and CDR2 from the germline V gene are MNHEY and SVGAGI. J was trimmed by 2 bases and V by 8 bases; bases with no gene match: 3. This CDR3 reads CASGAGAYNEQFF. The DNA of the CDR3 is TGTGCCAGCGGGGCGGGGGCCTACAATGAGCAGTTCTTC.

The rearrangement uses TRBV5-4 and TRBJ2-3; TRBD1 is a possible D gene (6 bases). The CDR3 is made up of 15 amino acids. V was clipped by 0 bases and J by 3 bases, with 11 bases between them. Germline V lookup: CDR1 SGHNT, CDR2 YYREEE (reference sequence). DNA of the CDR3: TGTGCCAGCAGCTTGGCTATCAGGGGAACAGATACGCAGTATTTT. Translation gives CASSLAIRGTDTQYF.

The V and J genes are TRBV28 and TRBJ1-5; no definite D call. The CDR3 length is 12 residues. Trimming took off 5 bases at V and 11 bases at J, with 13 bases between the two ends. From germline, CDR1 is MDHEN and CDR2 SYDVKM. CDR3 protein: CASSLDRGAQHF. DNA for the CDR3: TGTGCCAGCAGTCTGGACCGAGGTGCCCAGCATTTT.